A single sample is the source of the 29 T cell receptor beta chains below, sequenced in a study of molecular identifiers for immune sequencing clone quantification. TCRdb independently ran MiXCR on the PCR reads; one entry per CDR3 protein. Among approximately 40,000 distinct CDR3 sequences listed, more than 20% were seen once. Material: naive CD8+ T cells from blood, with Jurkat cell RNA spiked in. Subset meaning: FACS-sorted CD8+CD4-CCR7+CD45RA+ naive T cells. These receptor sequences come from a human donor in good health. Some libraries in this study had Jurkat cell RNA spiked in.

CDR3 in DNA: TGCAGCTCAAAGGGGGAGAGCACTGAAGCTTTCTTT. Amino acids: CSSKGESTEAFF. V usage is TRBV29-1 and J usage is TRBJ1-1; weak D call: TRBD1 (6 bases). The CDR3 runs to 12 residues. The V gene's germline CDR1 is SQVTM and CDR2 ANQGSEA. V lost 8 bases and J 4 bases, leaving 14 bases between the germline ends. Full variable domain (missing parts from reference TRBV29-1 and TRBJ1-1): SAVISQKPSRDICQRGTSLTIQCQVDSQVTMMFWYRQQPGQSLTLIATANQGSEATYESGFVIDKFPISRPNLTFSTLTVSNMSPEDSSIYLCSSKGESTEAFFGQGTRLTVV.

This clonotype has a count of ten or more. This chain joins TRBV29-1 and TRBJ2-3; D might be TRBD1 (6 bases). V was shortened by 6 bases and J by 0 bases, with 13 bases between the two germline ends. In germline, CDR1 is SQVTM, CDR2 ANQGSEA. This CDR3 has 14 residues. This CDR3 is CSVSTGASTDTQYF. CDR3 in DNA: TGCAGCGTCTCGACAGGAGCTAGCACAGATACGCAGTATTTT.

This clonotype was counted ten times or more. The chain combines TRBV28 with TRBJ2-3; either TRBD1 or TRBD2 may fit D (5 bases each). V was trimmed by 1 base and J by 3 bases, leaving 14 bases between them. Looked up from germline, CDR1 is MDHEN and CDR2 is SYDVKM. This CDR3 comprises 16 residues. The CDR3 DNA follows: TGTGCCAGCAGTTTATTTGGGGGAGTGGGTACAGATACGCAGTATTTT. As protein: CASSLFGGVGTDTQYF.

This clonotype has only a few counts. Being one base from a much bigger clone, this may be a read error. CDR3 DNA sequence: TGTGCCGGCAGTTTCCCCTCGGAGGCAGATACGCAGTATTTT. Translating gives CAGSFPSEADTQYF. This chain links TRBV12-3 or TRBV12-4 with TRBJ2-3, with D possibly being TRBD2 (5 bases). The CDR3 covers 14 residues.

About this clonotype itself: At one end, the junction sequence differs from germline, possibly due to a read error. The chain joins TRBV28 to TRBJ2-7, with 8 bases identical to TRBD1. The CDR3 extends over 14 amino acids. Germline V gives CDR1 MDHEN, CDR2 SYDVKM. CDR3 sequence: CASREAGGTYAQYF. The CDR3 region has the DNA TGTGCCAGCAGGGAGGCAGGGGGCACCTACGCGCAGTACTTC.

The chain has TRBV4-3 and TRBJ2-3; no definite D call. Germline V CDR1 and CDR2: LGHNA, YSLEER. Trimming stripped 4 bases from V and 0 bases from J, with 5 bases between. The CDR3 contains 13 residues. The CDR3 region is CASSPFSTDTQYF. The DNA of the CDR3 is TGCGCCAGCAGCCCTTTCAGCACAGATACGCAGTATTTT.

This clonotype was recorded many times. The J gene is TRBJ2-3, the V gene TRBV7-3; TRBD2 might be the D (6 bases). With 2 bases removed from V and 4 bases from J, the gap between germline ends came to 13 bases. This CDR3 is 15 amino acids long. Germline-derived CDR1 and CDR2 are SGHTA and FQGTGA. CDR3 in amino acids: CASSLEWGGADTQYF. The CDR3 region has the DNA TGTGCCAGCAGCTTAGAGTGGGGCGGGGCAGATACGCAGTATTTT.

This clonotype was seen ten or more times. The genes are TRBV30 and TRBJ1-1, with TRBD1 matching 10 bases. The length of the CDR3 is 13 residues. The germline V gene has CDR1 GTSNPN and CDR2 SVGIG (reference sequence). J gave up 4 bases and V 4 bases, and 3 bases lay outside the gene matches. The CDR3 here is CAWKRTGGTEAFF. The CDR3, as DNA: TGTGCCTGGAAGAGGACAGGGGGCACTGAAGCTTTCTTT. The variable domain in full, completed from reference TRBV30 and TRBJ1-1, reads SQTIHQWPATLVQPVGSPLSLECTVEGTSNPNLYWYRQAAGRGLQLLFYSVGIGQISSEVPQNLSASRPQDRQFILSSKKLLLSDSGFYLCAWKRTGGTEAFFGQGTRLTVV.

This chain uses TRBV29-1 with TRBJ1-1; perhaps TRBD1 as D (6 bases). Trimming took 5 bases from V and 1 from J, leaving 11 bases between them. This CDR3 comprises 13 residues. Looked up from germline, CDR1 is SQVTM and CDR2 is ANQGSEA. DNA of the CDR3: TGCAGCGTTTGGGTCAGGGGGAACACTGAAGCTTTCTTT. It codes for CSVWVRGNTEAFF.

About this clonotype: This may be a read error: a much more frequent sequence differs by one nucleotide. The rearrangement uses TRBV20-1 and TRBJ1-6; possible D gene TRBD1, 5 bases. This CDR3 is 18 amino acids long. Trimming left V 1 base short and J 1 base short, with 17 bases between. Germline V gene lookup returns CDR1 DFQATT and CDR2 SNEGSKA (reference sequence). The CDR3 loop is CSARGPAGTGSYNSPLHF. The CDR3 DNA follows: TGCAGTGCTAGAGGTCCGGCAGGGACGGGTTCCTATAATTCACCCCTCCACTTT.

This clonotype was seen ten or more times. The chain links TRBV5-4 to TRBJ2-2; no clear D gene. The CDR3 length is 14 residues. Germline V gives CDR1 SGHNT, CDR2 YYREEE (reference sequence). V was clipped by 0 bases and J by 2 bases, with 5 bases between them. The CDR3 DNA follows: TGTGCCAGCAGCTTGGCTCGTAACACCGGGGAGCTGTTTTTT. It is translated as CASSLARNTGELFF. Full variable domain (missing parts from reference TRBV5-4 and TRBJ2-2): ETGVTQSPTHLIKTRGQQVTLRCSSQSGHNTVSWYQQALGQGPQFIFQYYREEENGRGNFPPRFSGLQFPNYSSELNVNALELDDSALYLCASSLARNTGELFFGEGSRLTVL.

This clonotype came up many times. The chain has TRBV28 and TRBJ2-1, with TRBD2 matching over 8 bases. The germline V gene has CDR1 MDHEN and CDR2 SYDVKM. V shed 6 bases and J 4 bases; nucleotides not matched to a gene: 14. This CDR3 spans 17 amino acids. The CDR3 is CASSINLLAAPYNEQFF. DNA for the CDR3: TGTGCCAGCAGCATCAACCTACTAGCGGCCCCTTACAATGAGCAGTTCTTC.

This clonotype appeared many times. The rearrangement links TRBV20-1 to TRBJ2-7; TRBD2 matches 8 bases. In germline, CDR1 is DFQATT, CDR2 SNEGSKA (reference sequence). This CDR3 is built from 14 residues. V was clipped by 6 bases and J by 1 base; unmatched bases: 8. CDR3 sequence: CSAPKREYSYEQYF. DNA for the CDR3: TGCAGTGCCCCAAAGCGGGAGTATTCCTACGAGCAGTACTTC.

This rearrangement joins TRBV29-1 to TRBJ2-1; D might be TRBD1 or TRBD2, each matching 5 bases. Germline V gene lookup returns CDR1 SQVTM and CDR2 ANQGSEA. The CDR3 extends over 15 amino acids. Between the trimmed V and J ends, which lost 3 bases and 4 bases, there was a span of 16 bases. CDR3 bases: TGCAGCGTTGAGATGGGGGATATGCGATACAATGAGCAGTTCTTC. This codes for CSVEMGDMRYNEQFF.

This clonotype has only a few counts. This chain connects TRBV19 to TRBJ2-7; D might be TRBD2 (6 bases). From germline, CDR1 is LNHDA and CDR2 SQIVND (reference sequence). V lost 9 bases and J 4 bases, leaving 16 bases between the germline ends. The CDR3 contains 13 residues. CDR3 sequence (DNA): TGTGCCAGCCGCGGGGCACCACCATACGAGCAGTACTTC. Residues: CASRGAPPYEQYF. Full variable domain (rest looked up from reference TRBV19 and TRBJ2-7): DGGITQSPKYLFRKEGQNVTLSCEQNLNHDAMYWYRQDPGQGLRLIYYSQIVNDFQKGDIAEGYSVSREKKESFPLTVTSAQKNPTAFYLCASRGAPPYEQYFGPGTRLTVT.

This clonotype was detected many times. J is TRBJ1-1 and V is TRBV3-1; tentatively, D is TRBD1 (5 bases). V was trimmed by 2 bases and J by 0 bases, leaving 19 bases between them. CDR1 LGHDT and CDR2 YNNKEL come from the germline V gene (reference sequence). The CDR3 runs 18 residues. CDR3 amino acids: CASSQSLGPGPLNTEAFF. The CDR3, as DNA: TGTGCCAGCAGCCAATCCCTGGGGCCAGGACCCTTGAACACTGAAGCTTTCTTT.

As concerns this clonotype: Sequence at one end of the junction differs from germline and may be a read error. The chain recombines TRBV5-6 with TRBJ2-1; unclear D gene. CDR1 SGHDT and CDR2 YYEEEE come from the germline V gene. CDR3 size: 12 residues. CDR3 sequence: CASSLISREQFF. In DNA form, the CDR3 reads TGTGCGAGCAGCTTGATCTCACGAGAGCAGTTCTTC. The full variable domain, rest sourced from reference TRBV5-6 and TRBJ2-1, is DAGVTQSPTHLIKTRGQQVTLRCSPKSGHDTVSWYQQALGQGPQFIFQYYEEEERQRGNFPDRFSGHQFPNYSSELNVNALLLGDSALYLCASSLISREQFFGPGTRLTVL.

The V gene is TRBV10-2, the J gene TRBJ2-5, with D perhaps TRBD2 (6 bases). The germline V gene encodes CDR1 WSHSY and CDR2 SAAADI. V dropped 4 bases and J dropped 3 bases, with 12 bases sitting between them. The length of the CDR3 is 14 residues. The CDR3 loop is CASSGRGVEETQYF. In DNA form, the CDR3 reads TGCGCCAGCAGTGGGAGGGGCGTGGAAGAGACCCAGTACTTC.

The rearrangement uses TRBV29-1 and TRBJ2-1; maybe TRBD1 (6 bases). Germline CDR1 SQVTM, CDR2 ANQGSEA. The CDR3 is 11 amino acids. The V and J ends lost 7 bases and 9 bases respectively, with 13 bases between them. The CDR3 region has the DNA TGCAGCGCCAATACAGGGTTTGAGCAGTTCTTC. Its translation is CSANTGFEQFF.

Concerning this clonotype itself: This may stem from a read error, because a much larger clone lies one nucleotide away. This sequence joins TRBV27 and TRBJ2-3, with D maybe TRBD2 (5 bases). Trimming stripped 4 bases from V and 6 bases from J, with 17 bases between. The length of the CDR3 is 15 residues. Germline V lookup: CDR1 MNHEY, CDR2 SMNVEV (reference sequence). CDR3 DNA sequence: TGTGCCAGCAGTTCCCCTAGCAGGAGCTGGGATACGCAGTATTTT. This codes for CASSSPSRSWDTQYF.

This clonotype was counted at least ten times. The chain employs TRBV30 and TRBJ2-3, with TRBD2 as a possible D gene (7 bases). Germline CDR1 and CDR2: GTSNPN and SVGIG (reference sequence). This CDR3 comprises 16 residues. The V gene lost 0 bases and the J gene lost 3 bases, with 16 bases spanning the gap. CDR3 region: CAWSVGQGRETDTQYF. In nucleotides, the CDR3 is TGTGCCTGGAGTGTAGGGCAGGGGCGGGAGACAGATACGCAGTATTTT. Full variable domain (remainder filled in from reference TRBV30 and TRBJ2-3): SQTIHQWPATLVQPVGSPLSLECTVEGTSNPNLYWYRQAAGRGLQLLFYSVGIGQISSEVPQNLSASRPQDRQFILSSKKLLLSDSGFYLCAWSVGQGRETDTQYFGPGTRLTVL.

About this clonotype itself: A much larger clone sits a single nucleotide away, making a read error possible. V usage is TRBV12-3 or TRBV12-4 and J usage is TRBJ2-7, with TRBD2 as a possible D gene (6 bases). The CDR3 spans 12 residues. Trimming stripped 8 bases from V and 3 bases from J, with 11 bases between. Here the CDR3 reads CASRPGVYEQYF. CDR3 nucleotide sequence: TGTGCCAGCCGCCCGGGAGTCTACGAGCAGTACTTC.

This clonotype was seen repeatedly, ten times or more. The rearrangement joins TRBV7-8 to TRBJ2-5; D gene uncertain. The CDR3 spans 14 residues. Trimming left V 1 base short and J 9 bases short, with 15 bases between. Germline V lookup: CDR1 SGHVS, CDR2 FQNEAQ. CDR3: CASSLDGHPWAQYF. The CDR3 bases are TGTGCCAGCAGCTTAGACGGCCACCCGTGGGCCCAGTACTTC.

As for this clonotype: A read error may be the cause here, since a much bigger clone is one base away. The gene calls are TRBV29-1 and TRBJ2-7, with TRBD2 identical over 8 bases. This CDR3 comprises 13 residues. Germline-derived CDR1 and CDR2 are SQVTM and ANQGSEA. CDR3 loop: CGVEIAGSYEQYF. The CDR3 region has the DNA TGCGGCGTTGAAATAGCGGGAAGTTACGAGCAGTACTTC.

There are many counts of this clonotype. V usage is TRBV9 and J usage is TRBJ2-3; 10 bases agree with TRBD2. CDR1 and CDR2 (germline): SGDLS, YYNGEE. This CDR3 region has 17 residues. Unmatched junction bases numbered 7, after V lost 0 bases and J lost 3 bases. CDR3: CASSVVEAGGPTDTQYF. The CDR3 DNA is TGTGCCAGCAGCGTAGTTGAAGCGGGAGGGCCAACAGATACGCAGTATTTT.

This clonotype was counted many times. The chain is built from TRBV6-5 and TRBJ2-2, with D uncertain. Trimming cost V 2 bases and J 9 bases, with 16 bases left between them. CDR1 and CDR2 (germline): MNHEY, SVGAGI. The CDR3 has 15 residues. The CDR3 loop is CASSYETDSIWELFF. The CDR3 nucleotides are TGTGCCAGCAGTTACGAAACCGACTCTATTTGGGAGCTGTTTTTT.

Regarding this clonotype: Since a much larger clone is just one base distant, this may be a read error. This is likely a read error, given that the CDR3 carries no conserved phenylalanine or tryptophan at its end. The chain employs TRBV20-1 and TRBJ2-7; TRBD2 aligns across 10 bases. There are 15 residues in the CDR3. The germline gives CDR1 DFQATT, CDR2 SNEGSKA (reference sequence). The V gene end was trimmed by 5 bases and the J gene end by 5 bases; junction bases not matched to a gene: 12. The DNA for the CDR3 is TGCAGTGCTTCTGCGAGCGGGGGGGCCGTCCACGAGCAGTACCTC. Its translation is CSASASGGAVHEQYL.

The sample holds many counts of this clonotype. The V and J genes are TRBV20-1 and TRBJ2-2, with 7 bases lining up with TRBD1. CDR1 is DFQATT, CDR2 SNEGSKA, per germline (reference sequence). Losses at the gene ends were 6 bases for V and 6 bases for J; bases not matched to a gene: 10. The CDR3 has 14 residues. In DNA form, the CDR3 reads TGCAGTGCCGGAACAGGGGTTGGTGCCGGGGAGCTGTTTTTT. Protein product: CSAGTGVGAGELFF.

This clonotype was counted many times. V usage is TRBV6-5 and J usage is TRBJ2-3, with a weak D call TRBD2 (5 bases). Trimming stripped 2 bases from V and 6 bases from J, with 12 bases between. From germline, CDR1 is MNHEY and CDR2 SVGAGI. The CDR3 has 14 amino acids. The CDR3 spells CASSYGLAQDTQYF. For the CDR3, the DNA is TGTGCCAGCAGTTACGGGCTAGCCCAGGATACGCAGTATTTT.